Each of the 12 T cell receptor beta chains below was sequenced from the same sample in a study of read filtering for tumor transcriptome and immune sequencing. The library was built from roughly 400 ng RNA with molecular barcoded adaptors for alpha/delta and beta/gamma chains. A single record per CDR3 protein comes from TCRdb applying MiXCR to the reads. This sample has about 38,000 distinct CDR3 sequences, with roughly 15% found just once. Sequenced: a population of CD138-negative cells sorted from bone marrow. The receptors stem from a donor aged 40 or over with multiple myeloma.

This clonotype was detected a few times. Just one base apart from a much larger clone, this may be a read error. CDR3 sequence reads: CACSRTTGTAGYTF. The CDR3 DNA follows: TGTGCCTGCAGCCGGACGACAGGGACTGCTGGCTACACCTTC. The V gene is TRBV3-1, the J gene TRBJ1-2; 7 bases align to TRBD1. Germline values: CDR1 LGHDT, CDR2 YNNKEL (reference sequence). The length of the CDR3 is 14 residues.

Turning to this clonotype: This may be a read error: a much more frequent sequence differs by one nucleotide. The rearrangement joins TRBV27 to TRBJ2-6; a possible D gene is TRBD2 (6 bases). The V gene's germline CDR1 is MNHEY and CDR2 SMNVEV (reference sequence). The V and J ends lost 11 bases and 0 bases respectively, with 17 bases between them. The CDR3 length is 16 residues. CDR3 protein: CAASRGTASGANVLTF. Written as DNA, the CDR3 is TGTGCCGCCAGCCGCGGGACGGCCTCTGGGGCCAACGTCCTGACTTTC. The full variable domain, with the rest looked up from reference TRBV27 and TRBJ2-6, is EAQVTQNPRYLITVTGKKLTVTCSQNMNHEYMSWYRQDPGLGLRQIYYSMNVEVTDKGDVPEGYKVSRKEKRNFPLILESPSPNQTSLYFCAASRGTASGANVLTFGAGSRLTVL.

This clonotype was detected ten times or more. This chain uses TRBV29-1 with TRBJ2-3; D not certain. Per germline, CDR1 SQVTM and CDR2 ANQGSEA. This CDR3 contains 13 residues. Trimming shortened V by 0 bases and J by 5 bases, and 9 bases separated the two germline ends. The CDR3 DNA reads TGCAGCGTTGAAGATCTTCAGAAAGATACGCAGTATTTT. Translating it yields CSVEDLQKDTQYF.

In the case of this clonotype: A much larger clone lies one base from this, so it may be a read error. This chain joins TRBV7-2 and TRBJ2-7, with 7 bases matching TRBD2. After removal of 5 bases from V and 5 bases from J, the junction contained 12 bases not matched to a gene. This CDR3 is 15 amino acids long. CDR1 and CDR2 (germline): SGHTA, FQGNSA. The CDR3 sequence is CASSPQGGGRDEQYF. In DNA, the CDR3 is TGTGCCAGCAGCCCTCAGGGCGGGGGTAGGGACGAGCAGTACTTC.

This clonotype was seen repeatedly, ten times or more. The J gene is TRBJ2-2, the V gene TRBV18; D ambiguous. The CDR3 is 13 residues long. V was shortened by 4 bases and J by 4 bases, with 7 bases between the two germline ends. CDR1 KGHSH and CDR2 LQKENI come from the germline V gene. The CDR3 coding sequence is TGTGCCAGCTCACTTACTACCACCGGGGAGCTGTTTTTT. Its protein is CASSLTTTGELFF. The entire variable domain, with the rest obtained from reference TRBV18 and TRBJ2-2, is as follows: NAGVMQNPRHLVRRRGQEARLRCSPMKGHSHVYWYRQLPEEGLKFMVYLQKENIIDESGMPKERFSAEFPKEGPSILRIQQVVRGDSAAYFCASSLTTTGELFFGEGSRLTVL.

This clonotype was picked up many times. The rearrangement links TRBV7-2 to TRBJ1-1; D gene uncertain. The CDR3 covers 13 residues. In germline, CDR1 is SGHTA, CDR2 FQGNSA. V lost 1 base and J 10 bases, leaving 13 bases between the germline ends. The CDR3: CASSLERAGSAFF. In nucleotides, the CDR3 is TGTGCCAGCAGCTTAGAGCGGGCGGGTTCAGCTTTCTTT.

This clonotype was observed a few times. The V gene is TRBV28, the J gene TRBJ2-3, with D possibly matching TRBD1 (6 bases). Trimming took off 8 bases at V and 2 bases at J, with 14 bases between the two ends. This CDR3 has 14 residues. From germline, CDR1 is MDHEN and CDR2 SYDVKM. The CDR3 coding sequence is TGTGCCAGCGGAAAACAGGGTTCCACAGATACGCAGTATTTT. Its protein product is CASGKQGSTDTQYF.

This clonotype was found many times. V usage is TRBV5-1 and J usage is TRBJ2-1; the D gene is possibly TRBD1 (6 bases). Germline V gene sequence: CDR1 SGHRS, CDR2 YFSETQ. Trimming removed 4 bases from V and 7 bases from J, with 12 bases in between. This CDR3 contains 13 residues. The CDR3 sequence is CASSTLQGNEQFF. CDR3 nucleotide sequence: TGCGCCAGCAGCACTCTACAGGGTAATGAGCAGTTCTTC.

This clonotype was counted ten times or more. The chain carries TRBV28 and TRBJ2-2, with D perhaps matching TRBD1 (7 bases). This CDR3 comprises 14 residues. With 7 bases removed from V and 7 bases from J, the gap between germline ends came to 16 bases. Germline loops: CDR1 MDHEN, CDR2 SYDVKM. CDR3 sequence (DNA): TGTGCCAGCACCCTGACAGGGAGGAACGGGGAGCTGTTTTTT. Amino acids: CASTLTGRNGELFF.

This clonotype was found many times. The chain recombines TRBV6-5 with TRBJ2-5; D is undetermined. There are 14 residues in the CDR3. Germline loops: CDR1 MNHEY, CDR2 SVGAGI. V dropped 6 bases and J dropped 6 bases, with 17 bases sitting between them. CDR3 in DNA: TGTGCCAGCAGCCACATAGACCACTACCAGACCCAGTACTTC. Protein: CASSHIDHYQTQYF.

This clonotype appeared many times. The J gene is TRBJ2-1, the V gene TRBV9; 12 nucleotides match TRBD2. The junction had 6 bases not matched to a gene; V was cut back by 3 bases and J by 2 bases. CDR3 length equals 17 residues. Looked up from germline, CDR1 is SGDLS and CDR2 is YYNGEE. The CDR3 DNA is TGTGCCAGCAGCGCGCTAGCGGGAGGGATAGCCTACAATGAGCAGTTCTTC. Protein product: CASSALAGGIAYNEQFF.

This clonotype was seen many times. The V call is TRBV19, the J call TRBJ2-5, with D possibly being TRBD2 (6 bases). Germline CDR1 and CDR2: LNHDA and SQIVND (reference sequence). This CDR3 has 13 residues. V lost 8 bases to trimming and J lost 4 bases, with 14 bases between them. As DNA, the CDR3 is TGTGCCAGTGCCCCCGGGAGTTCAGAGACCCAGTACTTC. Protein sequence: CASAPGSSETQYF.